Included here is one TCR beta chain sequence, with context. The antigen is undetermined. The RNA, roughly 0.45 to 1 ug, was put through reverse transcription using random hexamers. A multiplex approach, immunoSEQ multiplex PCR, amplified TCR beta CDR3 across 54 Vbeta and 13 Jbeta. One entry per CDR3 protein, called by TCRdb with MiXCR from the immunoSEQ multiplex PCR reads. The sample holds fewer than 200,000 distinct CDR3 sequences, about 95% seen once. Those who served as multiple sclerosis controls were treatment-naive patients with stable or active relapsing-remitting disease. The sample originates from a study of CD8 T cells in Susac syndrome. The study's findings and limits: The study's TCR sequencing and HLA analysis drew on a certain number of individuals. That number was acknowledged as relatively small.

The V segment lost 5 bases and the J segment 3 bases; nucleotides outside the gene matches: 13. Germline CDR1 reads MNHEY; CDR2 reads SVGEGT. The CDR3 contains 16 residues. The TCR sequence derives from a human donor with multiple sclerosis. The genes are TRBV6-2 or TRBV6-3 and TRBJ2-7, with 7 bases that match TRBD1. The sequencing input was CD8+ T cells from PBMCs. The CDR3 sequence: CASSETGRTRDYEQYF. The CDR3 bases are TGTGCCAGCAGTGAGACAGGGCGCACTCGGGACTACGAGCAGTACTTC.